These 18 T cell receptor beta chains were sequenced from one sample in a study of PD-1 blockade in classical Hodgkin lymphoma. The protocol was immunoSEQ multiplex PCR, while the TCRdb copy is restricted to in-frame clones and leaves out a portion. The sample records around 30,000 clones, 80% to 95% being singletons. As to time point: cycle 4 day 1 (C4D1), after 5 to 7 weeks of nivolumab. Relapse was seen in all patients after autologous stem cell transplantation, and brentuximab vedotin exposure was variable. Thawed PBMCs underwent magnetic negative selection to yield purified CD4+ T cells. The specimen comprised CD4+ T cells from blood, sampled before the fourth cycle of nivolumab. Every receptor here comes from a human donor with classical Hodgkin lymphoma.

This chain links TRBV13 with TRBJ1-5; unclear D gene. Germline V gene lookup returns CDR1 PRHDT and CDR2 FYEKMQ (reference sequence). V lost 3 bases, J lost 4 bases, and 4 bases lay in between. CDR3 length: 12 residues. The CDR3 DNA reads TGTGCCAGCAGCTTCTTGAATCAGCCCCAGCATTTT. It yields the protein CASSFLNQPQHF.

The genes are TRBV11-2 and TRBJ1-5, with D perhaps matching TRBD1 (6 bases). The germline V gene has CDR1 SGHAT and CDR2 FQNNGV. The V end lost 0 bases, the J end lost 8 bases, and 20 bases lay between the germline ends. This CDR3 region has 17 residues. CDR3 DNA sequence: TGTGCCAGCAGCTTAGATAGCTACAGGGTAACCAGTAAGCCCCAGCATTTT. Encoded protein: CASSLDSYRVTSKPQHF.

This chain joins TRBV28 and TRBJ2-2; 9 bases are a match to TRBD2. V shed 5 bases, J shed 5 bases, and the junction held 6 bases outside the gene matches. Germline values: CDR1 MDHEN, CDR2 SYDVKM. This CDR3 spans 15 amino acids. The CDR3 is CASSVWTSATGELFF. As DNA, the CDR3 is TGTGCCAGCAGTGTTTGGACTAGCGCTACCGGGGAGCTGTTTTTT.

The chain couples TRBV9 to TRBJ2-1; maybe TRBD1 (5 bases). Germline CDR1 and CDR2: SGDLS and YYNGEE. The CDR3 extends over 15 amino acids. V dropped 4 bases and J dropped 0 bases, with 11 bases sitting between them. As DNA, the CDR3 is TGTGCCAGCAGCAAGGGGATCAGCTCCTACAATGAGCAGTTCTTC. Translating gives CASSKGISSYNEQFF. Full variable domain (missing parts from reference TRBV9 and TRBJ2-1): DSGVTQTPKHLITATGQRVTLRCSPRSGDLSVYWYQQSLDQGLQFLIQYYNGEERAKGNILERFSAQQFPDLHSELNLSSLELGDSALYFCASSKGISSYNEQFFGPGTRLTVL.

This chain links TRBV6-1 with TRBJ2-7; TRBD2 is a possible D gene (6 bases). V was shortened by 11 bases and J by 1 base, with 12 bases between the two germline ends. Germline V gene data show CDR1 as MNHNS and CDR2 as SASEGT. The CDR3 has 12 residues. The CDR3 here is CAVPGLSYEQYF. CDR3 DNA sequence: TGTGCCGTACCGGGACTTTCCTACGAGCAGTACTTC.

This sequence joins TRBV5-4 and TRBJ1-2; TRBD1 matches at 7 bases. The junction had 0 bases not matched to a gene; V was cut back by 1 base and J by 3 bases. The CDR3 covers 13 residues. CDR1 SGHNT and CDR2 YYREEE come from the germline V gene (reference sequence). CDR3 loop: CASSLTGDYGYTF. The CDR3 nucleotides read TGTGCCAGCAGCTTGACAGGGGACTATGGCTACACCTTC. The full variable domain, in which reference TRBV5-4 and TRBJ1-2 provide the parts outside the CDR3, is ETGVTQSPTHLIKTRGQQVTLRCSSQSGHNTVSWYQQALGQGPQFIFQYYREEENGRGNFPPRFSGLQFPNYSSELNVNALELDDSALYLCASSLTGDYGYTFGSGTRLTVV.

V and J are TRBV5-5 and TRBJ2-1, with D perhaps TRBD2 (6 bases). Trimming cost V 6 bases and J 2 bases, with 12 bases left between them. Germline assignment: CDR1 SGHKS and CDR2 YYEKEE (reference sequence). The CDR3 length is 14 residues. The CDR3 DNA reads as TGTGCCAGCAACTTCCTAGCGCCCTACAATGAGCAGTTCTTC. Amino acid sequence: CASNFLAPYNEQFF.

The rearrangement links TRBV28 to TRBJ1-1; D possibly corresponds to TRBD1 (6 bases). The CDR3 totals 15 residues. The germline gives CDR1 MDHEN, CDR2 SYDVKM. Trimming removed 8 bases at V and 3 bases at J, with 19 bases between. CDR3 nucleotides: TGTGCCAGCCCTCCCCCAACAGGGAGGTACACTGAAGCTTTCTTT. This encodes CASPPPTGRYTEAFF.

CDR3 bases: TGTGCCAGTAGCAATGACAGGGAATTCTGGCAGCCCCAGCATTTT. It encodes CASSNDREFWQPQHF. The chain carries TRBV19 and TRBJ1-5; TRBD1 matches 7 bases. Per the germline V gene, CDR1 is LNHDA and CDR2 is SQIVND (reference sequence). Trimming removed 6 bases from V and 7 bases from J; junction bases left unmatched: 12. The CDR3 sequence is 15 residues long.

This CDR3 is CASSLKTSGRGLETQYF. DNA for the CDR3: TGTGCCAGCAGCTTGAAAACTAGCGGGAGAGGTTTGGAGACCCAGTACTTC. V usage is TRBV5-6 and J usage is TRBJ2-5; TRBD2 agrees at 11 bases. CDR1 SGHDT and CDR2 YYEEEE come from the germline V gene. This CDR3 region has 17 residues. V lost 1 base and J lost 5; bases outside the gene matches: 10.

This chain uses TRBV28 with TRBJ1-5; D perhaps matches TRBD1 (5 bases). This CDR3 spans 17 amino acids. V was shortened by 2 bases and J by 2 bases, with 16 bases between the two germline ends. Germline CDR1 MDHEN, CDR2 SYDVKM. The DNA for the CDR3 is TGTGCCAGCAGTTTAGTTGCAGGGCTAGGAGGCAATCAGCCCCAGCATTTT. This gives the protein CASSLVAGLGGNQPQHF.

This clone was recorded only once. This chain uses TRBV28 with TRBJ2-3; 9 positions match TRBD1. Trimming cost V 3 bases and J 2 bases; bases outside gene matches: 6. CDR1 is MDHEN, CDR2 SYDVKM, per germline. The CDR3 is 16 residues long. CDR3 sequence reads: CASSFSTGGSTDTQYF. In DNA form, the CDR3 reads TGTGCCAGCAGTTTCTCGACAGGGGGTTCCACAGATACGCAGTATTTT. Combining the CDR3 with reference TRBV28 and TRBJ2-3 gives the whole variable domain DVKVTQSSRYLVKRTGEKVFLECVQDMDHENMFWYRQDPGLGLRLIYFSYDVKMKEKGDIPEGYSVSREKKERFSLILESASTNQTSMYLCASSFSTGGSTDTQYFGPGTRLTVL.

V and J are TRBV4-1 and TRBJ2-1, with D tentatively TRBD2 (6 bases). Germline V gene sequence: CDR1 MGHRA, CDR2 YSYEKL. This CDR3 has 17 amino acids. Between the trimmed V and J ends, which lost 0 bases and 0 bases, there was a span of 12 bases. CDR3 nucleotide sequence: TGCGCCAGCAGCCAAGAGGGGACTGTAAACTCCTACAATGAGCAGTTCTTC. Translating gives CASSQEGTVNSYNEQFF.

This CDR3 reads CASSLGLAGDNEQFF. CDR3 nucleotide sequence: TGTGCCAGCAGCTTAGGACTAGCGGGAGACAATGAGCAGTTCTTC. This sequence joins TRBV11-2 and TRBJ2-1; 12 bases align to TRBD2. Germline V gene sequence: CDR1 SGHAT, CDR2 FQNNGV. The V gene end was trimmed by 1 base and the J gene end by 5 bases; junction bases not matched to a gene: 0. This CDR3 is 15 amino acids long. The full variable domain, with the rest looked up from reference TRBV11-2 and TRBJ2-1, is EAGVAQSPRYKIIEKRQSVAFWCNPISGHATLYWYQQILGQGPKLLIQFQNNGVVDDSQLPKDRFSAERLKGVDSTLKIQPAKLEDSAVYLCASSLGLAGDNEQFFGPGTRLTVL.

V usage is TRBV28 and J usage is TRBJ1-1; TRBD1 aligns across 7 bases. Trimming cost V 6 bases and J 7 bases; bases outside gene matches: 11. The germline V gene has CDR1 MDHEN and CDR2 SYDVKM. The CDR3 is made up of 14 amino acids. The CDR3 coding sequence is TGTGCCAGCAGCCGTGGAGGACAGGCTGGTGAAGCTTTCTTT. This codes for CASSRGGQAGEAFF.

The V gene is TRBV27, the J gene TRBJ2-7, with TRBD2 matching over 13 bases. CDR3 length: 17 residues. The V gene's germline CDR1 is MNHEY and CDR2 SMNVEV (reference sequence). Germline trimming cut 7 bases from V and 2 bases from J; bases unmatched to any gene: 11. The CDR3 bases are TGTGCCAGCATCCCCAGACCACTAGCGGGAGGGACCTACGAGCAGTACTTC. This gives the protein CASIPRPLAGGTYEQYF.

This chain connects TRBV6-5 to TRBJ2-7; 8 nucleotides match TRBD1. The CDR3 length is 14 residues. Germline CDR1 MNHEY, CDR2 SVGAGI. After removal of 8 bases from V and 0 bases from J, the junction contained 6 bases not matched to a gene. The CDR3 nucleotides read TGTGCCAGCGGGTGGACAGGGAGCTCCTACGAGCAGTACTTC. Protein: CASGWTGSSYEQYF.

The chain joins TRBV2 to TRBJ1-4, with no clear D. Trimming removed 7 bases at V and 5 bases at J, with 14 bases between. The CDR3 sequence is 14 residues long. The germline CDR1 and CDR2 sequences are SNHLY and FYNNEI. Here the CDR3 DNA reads TGTGCCAGCAAAATCCGGGTATTAAATGAAAAACTGTTTTTT. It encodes CASKIRVLNEKLFF.